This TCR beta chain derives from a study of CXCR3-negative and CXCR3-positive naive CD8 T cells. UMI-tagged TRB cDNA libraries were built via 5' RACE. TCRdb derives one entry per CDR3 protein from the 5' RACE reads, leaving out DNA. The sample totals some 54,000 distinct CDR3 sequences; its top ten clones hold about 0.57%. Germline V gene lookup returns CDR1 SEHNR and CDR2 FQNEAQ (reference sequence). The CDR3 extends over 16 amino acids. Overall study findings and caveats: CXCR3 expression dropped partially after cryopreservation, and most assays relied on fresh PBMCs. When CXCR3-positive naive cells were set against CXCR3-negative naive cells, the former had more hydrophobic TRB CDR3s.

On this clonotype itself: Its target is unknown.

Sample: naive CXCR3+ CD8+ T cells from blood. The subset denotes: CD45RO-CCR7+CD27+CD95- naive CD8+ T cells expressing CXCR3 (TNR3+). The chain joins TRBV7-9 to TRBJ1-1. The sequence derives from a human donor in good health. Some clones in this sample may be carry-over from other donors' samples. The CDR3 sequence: CASSLPREGVGTEAFF.